This T cell receptor (beta chain) was sequenced in a study of shared clonotypes between healthy human individuals. Findings of the study overall: Tissue TCR repertoires likely differ from these blood-only repertoires.

Remarks on this clone: The antigen is undetermined.

Clones were sequenced by immunoSEQ multiplex PCR, and TCRdb holds only the in-frame ones, with some missing. This table holds about 1.1 million clones, around three quarters found once. V lost 2 bases to trimming and J lost 6 bases; unmatched junction nucleotides: 7. Germline V lookup: CDR1 MNHNY, CDR2 SVGAGI (reference sequence). The CDR3 totals 14 residues. This chain links TRBV6-6 with TRBJ2-7; 7 positions match TRBD1. Material: memory CD4+ T cells from PBMCs. The subset denotes: CD45RA-negative fraction. This TCR derives from a man aged 18 to 35 in good health. Some clones in this sample may be carry-over from other donors' samples. The CDR3, as DNA: TGTGCCAGCAGTTACGCGACAGGGCTTCCCGAGCAGTACTTC. It codes for CASSYATGLPEQYF.